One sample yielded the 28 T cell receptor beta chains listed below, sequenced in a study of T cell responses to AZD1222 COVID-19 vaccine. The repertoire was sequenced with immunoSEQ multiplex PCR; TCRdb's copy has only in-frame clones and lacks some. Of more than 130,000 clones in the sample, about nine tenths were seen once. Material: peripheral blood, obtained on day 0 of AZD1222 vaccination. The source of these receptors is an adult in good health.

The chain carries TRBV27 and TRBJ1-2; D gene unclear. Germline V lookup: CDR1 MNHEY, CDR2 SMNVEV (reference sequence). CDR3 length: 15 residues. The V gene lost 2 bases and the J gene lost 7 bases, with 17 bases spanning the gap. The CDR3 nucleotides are TGTGCCAGCAGTTTAGGGGTCGGGGTAATTGGTGGCTACACCTTC. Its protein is CASSLGVGVIGGYTF.

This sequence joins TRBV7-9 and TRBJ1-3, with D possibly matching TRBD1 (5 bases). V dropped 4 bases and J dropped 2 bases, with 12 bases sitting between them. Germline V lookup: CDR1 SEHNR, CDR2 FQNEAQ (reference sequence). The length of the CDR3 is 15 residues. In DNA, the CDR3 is TGTGCCAGCAGCTCTACCGGGACGGCTGGAAACACCATATATTTT. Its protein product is CASSSTGTAGNTIYF.

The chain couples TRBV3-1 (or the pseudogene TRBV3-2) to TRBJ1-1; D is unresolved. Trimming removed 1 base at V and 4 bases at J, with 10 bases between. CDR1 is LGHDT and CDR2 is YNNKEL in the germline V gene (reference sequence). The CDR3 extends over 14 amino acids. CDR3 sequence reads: CASSQGRHGTEAFF. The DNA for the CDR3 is TGTGCCAGCAGCCAAGGTCGACATGGCACTGAAGCTTTCTTT.

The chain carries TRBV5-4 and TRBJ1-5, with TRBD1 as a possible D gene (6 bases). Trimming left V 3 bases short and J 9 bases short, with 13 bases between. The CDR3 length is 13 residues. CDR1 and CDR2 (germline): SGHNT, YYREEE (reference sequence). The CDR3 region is CASSSDRRRPQHF. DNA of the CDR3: TGTGCCAGCAGCTCTGACAGGAGGAGGCCCCAGCATTTT.

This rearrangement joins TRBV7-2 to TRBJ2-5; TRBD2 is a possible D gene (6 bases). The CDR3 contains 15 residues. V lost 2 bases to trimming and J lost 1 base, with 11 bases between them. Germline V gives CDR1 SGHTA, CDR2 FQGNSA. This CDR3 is CASSLIAAFQETQYF. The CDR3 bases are TGTGCCAGCAGCTTAATAGCGGCCTTCCAAGAGACCCAGTACTTC.

As DNA, the CDR3 is TGTGCCACCAGCAGAGATCAAGGGAGCTCTGGAAACACCATATATTTT. This encodes CATSRDQGSSGNTIYF. The chain links TRBV15 to TRBJ1-3, with D hard to call. Germline loops: CDR1 LNHNV, CDR2 YYDKDF (reference sequence). V was cut by 0 bases and J by 0 bases, with 9 bases left in between. CDR3 length: 16 amino acids.

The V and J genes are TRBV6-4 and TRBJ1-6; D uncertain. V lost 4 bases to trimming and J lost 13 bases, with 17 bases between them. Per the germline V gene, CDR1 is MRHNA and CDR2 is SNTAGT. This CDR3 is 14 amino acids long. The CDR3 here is CASSGETGLTPLHF. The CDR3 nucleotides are TGTGCCAGCAGTGGCGAAACGGGCCTCACTCCCCTCCACTTT.

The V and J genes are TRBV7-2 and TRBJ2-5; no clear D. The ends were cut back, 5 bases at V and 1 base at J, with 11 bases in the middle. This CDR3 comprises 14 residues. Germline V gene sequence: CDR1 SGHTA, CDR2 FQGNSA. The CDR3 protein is CASSPELIQETQYF. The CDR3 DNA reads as TGTGCCAGCAGCCCGGAGTTGATCCAAGAGACCCAGTACTTC. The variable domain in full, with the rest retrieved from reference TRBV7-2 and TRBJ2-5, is GAGVSQSPSNKVTEKGKDVELRCDPISGHTALYWYRQSLGQGLEFLIYFQGNSAPDKSGLPSDRFSAERTGGSVSTLTIQRTQQEDSAVYLCASSPELIQETQYFGPGTRLLVL.

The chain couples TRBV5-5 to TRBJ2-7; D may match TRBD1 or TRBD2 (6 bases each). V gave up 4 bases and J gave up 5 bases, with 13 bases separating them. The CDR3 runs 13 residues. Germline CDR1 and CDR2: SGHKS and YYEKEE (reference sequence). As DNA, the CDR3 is TGTGCCAGCAGCCCGGCAGGGGAGGACGAGCAGTACTTC. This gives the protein CASSPAGEDEQYF.

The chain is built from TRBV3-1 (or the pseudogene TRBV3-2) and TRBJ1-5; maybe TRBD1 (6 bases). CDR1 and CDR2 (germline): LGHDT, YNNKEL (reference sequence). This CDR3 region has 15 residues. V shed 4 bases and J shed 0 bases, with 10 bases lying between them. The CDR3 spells CASSRGQFSNQPQHF. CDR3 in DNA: TGTGCCAGCAGCCGAGGACAGTTTAGCAATCAGCCCCAGCATTTT.

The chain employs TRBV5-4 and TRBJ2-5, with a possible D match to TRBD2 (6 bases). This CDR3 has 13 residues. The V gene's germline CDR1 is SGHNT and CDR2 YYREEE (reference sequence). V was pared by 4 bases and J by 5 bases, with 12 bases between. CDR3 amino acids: CASSRDLAETQYF. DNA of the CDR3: TGTGCCAGCAGCCGGGACTTGGCGGAGACCCAGTACTTC.

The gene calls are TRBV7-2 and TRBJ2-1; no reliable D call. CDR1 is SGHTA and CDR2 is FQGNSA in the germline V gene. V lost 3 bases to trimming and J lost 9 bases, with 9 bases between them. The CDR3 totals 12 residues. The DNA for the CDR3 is TGTGCCAGCAGCTTTCCCCCCGGTGAGCAGTTCTTC. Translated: CASSFPPGEQFF.

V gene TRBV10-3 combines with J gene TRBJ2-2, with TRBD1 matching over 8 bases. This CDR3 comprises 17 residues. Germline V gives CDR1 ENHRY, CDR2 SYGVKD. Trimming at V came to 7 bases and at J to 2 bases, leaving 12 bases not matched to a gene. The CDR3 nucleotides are TGTGCCATCAATGGGGACAGGCTTCGCGCAAACACCGGGGAGCTGTTTTTT. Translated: CAINGDRLRANTGELFF.

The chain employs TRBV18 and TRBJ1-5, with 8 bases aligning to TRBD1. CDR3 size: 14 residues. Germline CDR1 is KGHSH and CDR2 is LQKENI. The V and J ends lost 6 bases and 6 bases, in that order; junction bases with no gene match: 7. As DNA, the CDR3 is TGTGCCAGCTCCCTAGGACAGGGTGGTCAGCCCCAGCATTTT. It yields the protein CASSLGQGGQPQHF.

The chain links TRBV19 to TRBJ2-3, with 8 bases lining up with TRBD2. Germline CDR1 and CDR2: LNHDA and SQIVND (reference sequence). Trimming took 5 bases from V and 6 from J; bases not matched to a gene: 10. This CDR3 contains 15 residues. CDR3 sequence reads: CASSGLVAGSDTQYF. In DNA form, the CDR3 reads TGTGCCAGTAGTGGGTTAGTAGCGGGGAGCGATACGCAGTATTTT.

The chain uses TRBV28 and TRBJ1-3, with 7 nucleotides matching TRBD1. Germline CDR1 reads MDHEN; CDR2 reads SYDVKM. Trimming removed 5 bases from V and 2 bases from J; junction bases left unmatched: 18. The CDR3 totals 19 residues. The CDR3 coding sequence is TGTGCCAGCAGTCAGGGGGGTTCGGGCCCCCTTAGAGCTGGAAACACCATATATTTT. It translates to CASSQGGSGPLRAGNTIYF.

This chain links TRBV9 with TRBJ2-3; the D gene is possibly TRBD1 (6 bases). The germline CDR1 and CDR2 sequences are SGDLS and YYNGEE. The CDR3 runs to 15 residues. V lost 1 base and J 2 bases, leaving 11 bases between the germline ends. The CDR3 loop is CASSVYGGPTDTQYF. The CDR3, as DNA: TGTGCCAGCAGCGTATATGGGGGCCCCACAGATACGCAGTATTTT.

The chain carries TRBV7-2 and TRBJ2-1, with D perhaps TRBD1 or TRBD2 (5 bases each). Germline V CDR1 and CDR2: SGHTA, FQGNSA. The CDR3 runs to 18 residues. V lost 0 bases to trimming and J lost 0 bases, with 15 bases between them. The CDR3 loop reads CASSLATSGLSSYNEQFF. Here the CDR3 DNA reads TGTGCCAGCAGCTTAGCTACTTCGGGGCTGAGCTCCTACAATGAGCAGTTCTTC.

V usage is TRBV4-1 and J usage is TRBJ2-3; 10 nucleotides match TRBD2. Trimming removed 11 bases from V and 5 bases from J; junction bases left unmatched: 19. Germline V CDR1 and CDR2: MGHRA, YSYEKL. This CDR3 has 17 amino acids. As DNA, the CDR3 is TGCGCCTCCCAGCCGGGGCCATTAGCGGGAGGAGAAGATACGCAGTATTTT. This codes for CASQPGPLAGGEDTQYF.

Written as DNA, the CDR3 is TGTGCCAGCAGCCGGAAACAGGGATATGGCTACACCTTC. Protein: CASSRKQGYGYTF. J is TRBJ1-2 and V is TRBV14; D perhaps matches TRBD1 (6 bases). There are 13 residues in the CDR3. Germline V gene sequence: CDR1 SGHDN, CDR2 FVKESK. With 4 bases removed from V and 5 bases from J, the gap between germline ends came to 11 bases. Full variable domain (rest looked up from reference TRBV14 and TRBJ1-2): EAGVTQFPSHSVIEKGQTVTLRCDPISGHDNLYWYRRVMGKEIKFLLHFVKESKQDESGMPNNRFLAERTGGTYSTLKVQPAELEDSGVYFCASSRKQGYGYTFGSGTRLTVV.

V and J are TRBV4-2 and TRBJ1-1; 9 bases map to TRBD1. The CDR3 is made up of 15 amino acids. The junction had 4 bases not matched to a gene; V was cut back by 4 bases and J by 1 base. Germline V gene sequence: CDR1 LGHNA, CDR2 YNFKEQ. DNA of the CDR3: TGTGCCAGCAGCCGGGGGGACAGGGCGAACACTGAAGCTTTCTTT. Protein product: CASSRGDRANTEAFF.

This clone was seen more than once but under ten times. CDR3 amino acids: CASSGVDTQYF. In nucleotides, the CDR3 is TGTGCCAGCAGCGGGGTGGATACGCAGTATTTT. This sequence joins TRBV9 and TRBJ2-3; the D is unclear. The germline gives CDR1 SGDLS, CDR2 YYNGEE. Trimming removed 3 bases from V and 6 bases from J, with 5 bases in between. The CDR3 is 11 amino acids.

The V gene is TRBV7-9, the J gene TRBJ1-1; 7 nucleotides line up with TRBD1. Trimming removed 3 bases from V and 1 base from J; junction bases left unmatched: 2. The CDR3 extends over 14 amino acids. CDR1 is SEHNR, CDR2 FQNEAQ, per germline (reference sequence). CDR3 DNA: TGTGCCAGCAGCTTTGCAGGGGGGAACACTGAAGCTTTCTTT. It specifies CASSFAGGNTEAFF. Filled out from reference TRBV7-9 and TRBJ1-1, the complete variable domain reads DTGVSQNPRHKITKRGQNVTFRCDPISEHNRLYWYRQTLGQGPEFLTYFQNEAQLEKSRLLSDRFSAERPKGSFSTLEIQRTEQGDSAMYLCASSFAGGNTEAFFGQGTRLTVV.

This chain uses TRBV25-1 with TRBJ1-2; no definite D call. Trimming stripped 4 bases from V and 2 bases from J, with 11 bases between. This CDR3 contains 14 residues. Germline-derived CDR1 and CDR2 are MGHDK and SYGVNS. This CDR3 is CASSVGFRNYGYTF. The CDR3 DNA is TGTGCCAGCAGTGTAGGGTTCCGAAACTATGGCTACACCTTC.

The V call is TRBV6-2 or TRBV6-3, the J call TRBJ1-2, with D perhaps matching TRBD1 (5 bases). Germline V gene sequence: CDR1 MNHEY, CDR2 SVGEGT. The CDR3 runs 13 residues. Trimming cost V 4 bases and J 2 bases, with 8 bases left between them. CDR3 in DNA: TGTGCCAGCAGTTCCAGGGAGAACTATGGCTACACCTTC. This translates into CASSSRENYGYTF.

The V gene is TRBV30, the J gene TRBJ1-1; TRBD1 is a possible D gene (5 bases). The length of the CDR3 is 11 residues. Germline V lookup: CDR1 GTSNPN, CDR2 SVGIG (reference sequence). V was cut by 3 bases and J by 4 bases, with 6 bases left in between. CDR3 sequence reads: CAWRRGTEAFF. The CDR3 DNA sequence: TGTGCCTGGAGGAGGGGCACTGAAGCTTTCTTT. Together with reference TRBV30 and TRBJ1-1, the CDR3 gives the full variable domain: SQTIHQWPATLVQPVGSPLSLECTVEGTSNPNLYWYRQAAGRGLQLLFYSVGIGQISSEVPQNLSASRPQDRQFILSSKKLLLSDSGFYLCAWRRGTEAFFGQGTRLTVV.

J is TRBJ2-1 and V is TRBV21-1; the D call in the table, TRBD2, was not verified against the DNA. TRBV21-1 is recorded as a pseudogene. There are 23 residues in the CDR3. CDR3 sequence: CASSKGIPPRYFRGGPLYNEQFF. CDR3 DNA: TGTGCCAGCAGCAAAGGTATCCCCCCCCGGTACTTCCGAGGAGGGCCCCTCTACAATGAGCAGTTCTTC.

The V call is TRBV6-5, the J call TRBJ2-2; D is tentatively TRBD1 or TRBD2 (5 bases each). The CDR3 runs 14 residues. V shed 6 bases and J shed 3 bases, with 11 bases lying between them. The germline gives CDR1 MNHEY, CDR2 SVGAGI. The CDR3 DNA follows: TGTGCCAGCAGCCGGGACGGGTACACCGGGGAGCTGTTTTTT. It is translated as CASSRDGYTGELFF.